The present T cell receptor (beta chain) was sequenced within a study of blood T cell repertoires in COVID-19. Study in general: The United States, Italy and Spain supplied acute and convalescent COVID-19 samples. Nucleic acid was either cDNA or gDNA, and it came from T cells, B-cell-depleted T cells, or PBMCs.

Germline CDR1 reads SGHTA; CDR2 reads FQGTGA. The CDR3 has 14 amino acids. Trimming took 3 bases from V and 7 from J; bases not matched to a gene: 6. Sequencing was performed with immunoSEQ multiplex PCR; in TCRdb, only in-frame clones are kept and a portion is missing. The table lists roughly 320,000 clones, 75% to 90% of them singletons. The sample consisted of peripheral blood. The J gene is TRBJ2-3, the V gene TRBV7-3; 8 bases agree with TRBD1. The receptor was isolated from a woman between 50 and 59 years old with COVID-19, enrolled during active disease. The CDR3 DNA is TGTGCCAGCAGCTTTGACAGGGGTCGTTATACGCAGTATTTT. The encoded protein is CASSFDRGRYTQYF.